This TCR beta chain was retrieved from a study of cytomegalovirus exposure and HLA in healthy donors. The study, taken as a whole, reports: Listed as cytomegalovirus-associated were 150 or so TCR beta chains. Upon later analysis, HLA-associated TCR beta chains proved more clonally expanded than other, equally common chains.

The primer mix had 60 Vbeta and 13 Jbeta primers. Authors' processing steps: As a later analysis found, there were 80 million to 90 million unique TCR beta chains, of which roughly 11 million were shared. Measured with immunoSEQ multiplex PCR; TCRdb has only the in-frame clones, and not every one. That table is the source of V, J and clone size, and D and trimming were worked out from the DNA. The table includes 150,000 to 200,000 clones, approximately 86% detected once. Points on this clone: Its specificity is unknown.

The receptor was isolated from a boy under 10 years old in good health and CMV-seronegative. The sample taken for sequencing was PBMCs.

CDR3: CASSYRRGTEKLFF. Here the CDR3 DNA reads TGTGCCAGCAGTTACCGGAGGGGAACTGAAAAACTGTTTTTT. V and J are TRBV28 and TRBJ1-4, with D perhaps matching TRBD1 (5 bases). V lost 4 bases, J lost 7 bases, and 13 bases lay in between. The CDR3 consists of 14 residues. Germline assignment: CDR1 MDHEN and CDR2 SYDVKM.